This entry concerns a single T cell receptor (beta chain). The data are from a study of radiotherapy plus CTLA-4 blockade in lung cancer. Profiling relied on immunoSEQ multiplex PCR, and the TCRdb table lists in-frame clones only, not all of them. The sample lists more than 25,000 clones, around three quarters occurring once. This CDR3 comprises 13 residues. Germline V gene data show CDR1 as LNHDA and CDR2 as SQIVND (reference sequence). V lost 6 bases to trimming and J lost 4 bases, with 12 bases between them. The starting material was peripheral blood, obtained from a patient treated with radiotherapy plus ipilimumab. The TCR originated in a human donor with non-small cell lung cancer that progressed on radiotherapy plus ipilimumab. The rearrangement uses TRBV19 and TRBJ1-2; D is perhaps TRBD1 (6 bases). The CDR3, as DNA: TGTGCCAGTAGCCCTACAGGGTCCTATGGCTACACCTTC. It codes for CASSPTGSYGYTF.